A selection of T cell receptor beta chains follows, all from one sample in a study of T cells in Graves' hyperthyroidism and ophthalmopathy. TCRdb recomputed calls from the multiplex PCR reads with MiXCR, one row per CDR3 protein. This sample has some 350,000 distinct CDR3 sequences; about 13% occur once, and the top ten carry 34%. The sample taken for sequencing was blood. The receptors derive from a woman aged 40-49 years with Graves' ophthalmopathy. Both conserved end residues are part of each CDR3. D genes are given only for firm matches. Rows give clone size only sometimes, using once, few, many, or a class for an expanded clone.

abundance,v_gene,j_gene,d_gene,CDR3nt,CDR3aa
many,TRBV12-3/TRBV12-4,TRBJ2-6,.,TGTGCCAGCAGTTACGGCTTTTGGAGCTCTGGGGCCAACGTCCTGACTTTC,CASSYGFWSSGANVLTF
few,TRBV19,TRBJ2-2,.,TGTGCCAGTAAAGAGGGCGGGAACACCGGGGAGCTGTTTTTT,CASKEGGNTGELFF
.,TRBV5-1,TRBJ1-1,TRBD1,TGCGCCAGCAGCCCCAGCAGGGGGGTCACTGAAGCTTTCTTT,CASSPSRGVTEAFF
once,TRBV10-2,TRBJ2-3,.,TGCGCCAGCAAGGGGTGGGCTGTCACAGATACGCAGTATTTT,CASKGWAVTDTQYF
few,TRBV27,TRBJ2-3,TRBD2,TGTGCCAGCAGTTTAAATGCTCCGGGACTAGTTCGCGCAGATACGCAGTATTTT,CASSLNAPGLVRADTQYF
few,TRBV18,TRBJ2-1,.,TGTGCCAGCTCGGCGAACAGGAATGAGCAGTTCTTC,CASSANRNEQFF
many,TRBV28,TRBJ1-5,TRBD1,TGTGCCAGCAGTTGGGACAGGGATGGCAATCAGCCCCAGCATTTT,CASSWDRDGNQPQHF
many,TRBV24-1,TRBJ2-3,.,TGTGCCACCAGTGGGGGCGTGGATACGCAGTATTTT,CATSGGVDTQYF
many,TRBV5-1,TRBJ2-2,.,TGCGCCAGCAGAGGAGGGGGGAACACCGGGGAGCTGTTTTTT,CASRGGGNTGELFF
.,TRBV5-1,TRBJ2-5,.,TGCGCCAGCAGCTTACAAGACAGGATGGGGATTCCGTACTTC,CASSLQDRMGIPYF
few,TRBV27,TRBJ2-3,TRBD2,TGTGCCAGCAGTACTAGACTAGCGGGCACAGATACGCAGTATTTT,CASSTRLAGTDTQYF
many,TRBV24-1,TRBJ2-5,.,TGTGCCACCAGTGAGCGTACGGGACCTCAAGAGACCCAGTACTTC,CATSERTGPQETQYF
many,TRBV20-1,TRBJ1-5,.,TGCAGTGCTAGTGAGGACAGCGGATGGCAGCCCCAGCATTTT,CSASEDSGWQPQHF
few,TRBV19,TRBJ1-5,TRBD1,TGTGCCAGTAGTATAGGACAGGGGACATATAGCAATCAGCCCCAGCATTTT,CASSIGQGTYSNQPQHF
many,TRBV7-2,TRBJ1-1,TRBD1,TGTGCCAGCAGACCCAACAGGGGTGGTCCTGAAGCTTTCTTT,CASRPNRGGPEAFF
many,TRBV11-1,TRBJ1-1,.,TGTGCCAGCAGCCACGACCGTTACACTGAAGCTTTCTTT,CASSHDRYTEAFF
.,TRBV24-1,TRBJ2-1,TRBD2,TGTGCCACCAACCCTAGCGGGAGCGGCGACAATGAGCAGTTCTTC,CATNPSGSGDNEQFF
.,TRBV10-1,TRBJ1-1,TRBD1,TGCGCCAGCAGATCAACAGGGGCCACTGAAGCTTTCTTT,CASRSTGATEAFF
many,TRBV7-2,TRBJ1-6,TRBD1,TGTGCCAGCAGCTCGACAGGGAGCAATTCACCCCTCCACTTT,CASSSTGSNSPLHF
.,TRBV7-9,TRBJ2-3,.,TGTGCCAGCAGCTTAGAGTGGGACGGAGATACGCAGTATTTT,CASSLEWDGDTQYF
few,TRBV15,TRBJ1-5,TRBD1,TGTGCCACCAGCAGAGGGACAGGGGGGAATCAGCCCCAGCATTTT,CATSRGTGGNQPQHF
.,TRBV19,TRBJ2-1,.,TGTGCCAGTAGTATGCCCTCCACGGGACGACCTTACAATGAGCAGTTCTTC,CASSMPSTGRPYNEQFF
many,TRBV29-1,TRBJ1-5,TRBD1,TGCAGCGTCACTCTTGGACAGGGGGGGAATCAGCCCCAGCATTTT,CSVTLGQGGNQPQHF
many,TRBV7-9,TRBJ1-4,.,TGTGCCAGCAGCTTAAACCAGGGAACTGAAAAACTGTTTTTT,CASSLNQGTEKLFF
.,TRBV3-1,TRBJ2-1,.,TGTGCCAGCAGCCCAAAGAGGCAGGGTATTTTCGTGAACAATGAGCAGTTCTTC,CASSPKRQGIFVNNEQFF
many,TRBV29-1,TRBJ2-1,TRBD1,TGCAGCGTTGACGGTACCGGGACAGGGTACAATGAGCAGTTCTTC,CSVDGTGTGYNEQFF
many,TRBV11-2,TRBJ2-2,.,TGTGCCAGCAGCCCTTTCTCCCTTATGTTCGCGAACACCGGGGAGCTGTTTTTT,CASSPFSLMFANTGELFF
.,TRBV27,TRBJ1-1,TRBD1,TGTGCCAGCAGAACCAGGGGGCTTCAGGACATTGAAGCTTTCTTT,CASRTRGLQDIEAFF
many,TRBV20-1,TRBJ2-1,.,TGCAGTGCTGGGGGCCGAATAGGCGGCCTCTACAATGAGCAGTTCTTC,CSAGGRIGGLYNEQFF
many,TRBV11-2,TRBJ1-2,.,TGTGCCAGCACCCCCTCTGGCGGCCGTCTCTATGGCTACACCTTC,CASTPSGGRLYGYTF
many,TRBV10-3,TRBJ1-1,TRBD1,TGTGCCATCAGTGAGCCGAGGACAGGGAGGGATGAAGCTTTCTTT,CAISEPRTGRDEAFF
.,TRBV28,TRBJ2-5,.,TGTGCCAGCAGTTTAGGGACGATCGGCAGGCCCACTAACTTC,CASSLGTIGRPTNF
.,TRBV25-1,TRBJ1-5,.,TGTGCCAGCAGTTTTTCAGGGGACCACAATCAGCCCCAGCATTTT,CASSFSGDHNQPQHF
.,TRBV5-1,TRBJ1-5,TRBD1,TGCGCCAGCAGCTTGGAGTCAGGGGGGCGTCAGCCCCAGCATTTT,CASSLESGGRQPQHF
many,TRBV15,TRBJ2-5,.,TGTGCCACCAGCAGAGATGTGGGGCTCCAAGAGACCCAGTACTTC,CATSRDVGLQETQYF